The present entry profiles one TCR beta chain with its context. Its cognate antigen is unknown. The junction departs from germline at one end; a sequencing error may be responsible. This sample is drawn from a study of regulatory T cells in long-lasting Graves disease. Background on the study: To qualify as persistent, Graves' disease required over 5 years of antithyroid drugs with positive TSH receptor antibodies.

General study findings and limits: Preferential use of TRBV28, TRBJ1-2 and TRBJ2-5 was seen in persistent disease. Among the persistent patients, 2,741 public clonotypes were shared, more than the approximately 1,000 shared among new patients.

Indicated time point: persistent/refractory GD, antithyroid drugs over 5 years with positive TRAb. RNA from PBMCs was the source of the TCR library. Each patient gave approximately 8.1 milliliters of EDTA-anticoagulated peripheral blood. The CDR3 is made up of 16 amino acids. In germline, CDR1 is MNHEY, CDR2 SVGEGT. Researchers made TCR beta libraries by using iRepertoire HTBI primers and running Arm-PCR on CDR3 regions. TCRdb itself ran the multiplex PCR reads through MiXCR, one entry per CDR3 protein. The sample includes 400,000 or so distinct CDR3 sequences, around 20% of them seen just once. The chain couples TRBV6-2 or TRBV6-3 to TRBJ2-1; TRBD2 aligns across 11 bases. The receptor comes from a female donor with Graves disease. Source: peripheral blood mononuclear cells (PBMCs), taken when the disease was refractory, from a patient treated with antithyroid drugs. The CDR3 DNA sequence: TGTGTCAGCAGTGCGCAAACTAGCGGGAGTCAAAATGAGCAGTTCTTC. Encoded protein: CVSSAQTSGSQNEQFF.